This TCR beta chain stems from a study of CD4 T cells in relation to SARS-CoV-2 and coronaviruses (dated by TCRdb to about 2021). A note on the overall study: In the ViraFEST assay, PBMCs were cultured with antigen for less than 11 days, after which TCR beta CDR3s were sequenced to identify clonal expansions specific to the antigen. The study assessed, at the TCR clonotype level, memory CD4+ T cell crossreactivity between SARS-CoV-2 and common cold coronavirus spike proteins. The Adaptive Biotechnologies TCR-sequencing kit was used for samples from a few pre-COVID donors and for the naive versus memory experiments, whereas the other data were Illumina-based. Using patient-derived lymphoblastoid cell lines, the shared crossreactive spike epitopes were mapped to their HLA restriction. A different, Illumina-based TCR-beta assay was used to sequence expansion assays from other donors in the study. The negative reference condition was either a culture with an HIV-1 Nef peptide pool or a culture with no peptide.

From the germline V gene, CDR1 is SGHTA and CDR2 is FQGNSA. V is reduced by 1 base and J by 4 bases, leaving a spacing of 4 bases between them. The CDR3 contains 12 residues, cysteine and phenylalanine counted. The retained sequence is limited to the CDR3, 36 bases, with the frame set at the first base. Libraries were constructed by the immunoSEQ multiplex PCR assay. In the paper's pipeline: Preprocessing removed nonproductive sequences and CDR3s not starting with C, not ending with F or W, or shorter than 7 amino acids. The MANAFEST web app was used to call antigen-specific clonotypes on the basis of expansion compared with the reference and with other culture wells. To be counted as positive, a clone had to show significant expansion compared with the reference culture, at an FDR below 0.05, in 2 of 3 replicate wells. To be called positive, a clone also had to show significant expansion compared with every other tandem well and an odds ratio greater than 5. CDR3 homology was measured as pairwise Levenshtein distance, computed with the stringdist R package after trimming three terminal residues from each end. The source is immuneACCESS, and TCRdb retained only in-frame sequences with V and J called. Part of the clones is not carried over; for the studies checked, unresolved V genes explain less than half of this, and the remainder is unexplained. That table furnishes V, J and clone size, whereas the DNA furnished D and trimming. In all, the sample holds about 19,000 clones, and 75% to 85% of those were seen once. 20% to 25% of the sample is in the top ten clones.

Notes on this clone: The antigen it binds to is not known. One base away there is no much larger clone; base qualities are not given.

CD4+ T cells from unexposed donors were collected before the COVID-19 pandemic (2011-2018). The EasySep CD4+ T cell isolation kit was used to isolate CD4+ T cells once the cultures had run for 9 to 11 days. Unexposed donor CD4+ T cells were tested for reactivity to SARS-CoV-2 S and N and four common cold coronavirus spike pools, as cell number allowed. Approximately 1.8 million PBMCs per well were cultured in IMDM with about 5.5% human AB serum and 8.5 to 10 IU/ml IL-2. Half of the culture medium was replaced with fresh IL-2-containing medium on days 3 and 7. Each peptide culture condition was generally run in triplicate replicate wells. The leukapheresis product for the unexposed donors was obtained through commercial purchase. PBMCs were isolated from leukapheresis product or whole blood by Ficoll-Paque PLUS gradient centrifugation. PBMCs were either used fresh in the expansion assay or cryopreserved at -140 degrees C. The QIAamp Micro DNA Kit was used to extract genomic DNA from the CD4+ T cells.

The investigation overall reported the following: Crossreactivity analysis centred on spike protein, so crossreactivity against other viral proteins was not assessed. Small numbers of patients and of tested TCRs were a limitation of the study. Roughly 70% of donors had memory CD4+ clonotypes that crossrecognized SARS-CoV-2 and at least one common cold coronavirus spike. Because no donor provided both pre-pandemic and post-infection samples, tracing the source of pre-existing responses was limited. Significantly weaker SARS-CoV-2-driven expansion was shown by crossreactive clones than by monoreactive clones, consistent with antigenic imprinting.

This receptor was identified in a human donor in good health. The specimen was CD4+ T cells from PBMCs, cultured in vitro. The sequence is built from TRBV7-2 and TRBJ1-2; no confident D gene assignment can be made. The DNA sequence follows: TGTGCCAGCAGCTTAGGGGGCTATGGCTACACCTTC. Its translation is CASSLGGYGYTF. The variable domain in full, with residues beyond the CDR3 obtained from the reference TRBV7-2 and TRBJ1-2 genes, is GAGVSQSPSNKVTEKGKDVELRCDPISGHTALYWYRQSLGQGLEFLIYFQGNSAPDKSGLPSDRFSAERTGGSVSTLTIQRTQQEDSAVYLCASSLGGYGYTFGSGTRLTVV.